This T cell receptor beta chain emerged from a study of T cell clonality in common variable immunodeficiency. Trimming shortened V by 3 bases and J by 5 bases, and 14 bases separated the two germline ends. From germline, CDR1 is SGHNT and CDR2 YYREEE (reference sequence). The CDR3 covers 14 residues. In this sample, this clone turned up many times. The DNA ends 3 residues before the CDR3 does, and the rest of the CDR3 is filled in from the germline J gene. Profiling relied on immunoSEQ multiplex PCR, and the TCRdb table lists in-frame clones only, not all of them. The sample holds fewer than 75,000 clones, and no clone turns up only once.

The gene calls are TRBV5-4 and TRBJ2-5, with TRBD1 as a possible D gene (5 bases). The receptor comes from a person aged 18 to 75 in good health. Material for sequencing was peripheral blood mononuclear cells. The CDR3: CASSYSDTSETQYF. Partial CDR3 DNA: TGTGCCAGCAGCTACTCGGACACTTCGGAGACC.